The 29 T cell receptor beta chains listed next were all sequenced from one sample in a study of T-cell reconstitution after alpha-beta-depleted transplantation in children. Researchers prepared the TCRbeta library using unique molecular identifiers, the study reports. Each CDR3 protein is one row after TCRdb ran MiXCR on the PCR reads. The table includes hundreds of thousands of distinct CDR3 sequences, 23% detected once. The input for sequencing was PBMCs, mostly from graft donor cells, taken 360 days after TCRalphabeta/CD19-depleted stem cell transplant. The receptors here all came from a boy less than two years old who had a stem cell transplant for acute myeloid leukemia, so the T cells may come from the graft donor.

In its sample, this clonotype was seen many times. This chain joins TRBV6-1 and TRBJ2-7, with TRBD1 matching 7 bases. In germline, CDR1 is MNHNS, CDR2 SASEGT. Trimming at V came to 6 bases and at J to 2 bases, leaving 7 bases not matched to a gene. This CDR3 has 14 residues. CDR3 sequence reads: CASRDTGVTYEQYF. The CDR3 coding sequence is TGTGCCAGCAGAGATACAGGGGTTACCTACGAGCAGTACTTC.

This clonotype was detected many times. This chain's CDR3 is CASSSGGFNQPQHF. CDR3 sequence (DNA): TGTGCCAGCAGTTCAGGGGGCTTCAATCAGCCCCAGCATTTT. V usage is TRBV12-3 or TRBV12-4 and J usage is TRBJ1-5; the match to TRBD1 covers 8 bases. Germline trimming cut 4 bases from V and 3 bases from J; bases unmatched to any gene: 2. The CDR3 length is 14 residues.

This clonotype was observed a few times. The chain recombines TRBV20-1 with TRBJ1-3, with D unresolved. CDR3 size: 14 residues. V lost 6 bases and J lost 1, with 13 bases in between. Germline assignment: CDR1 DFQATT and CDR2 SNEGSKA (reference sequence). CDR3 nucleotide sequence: TGCAGTGCCCCCTTAATTGGTTCTGGAAACACCATATATTTT. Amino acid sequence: CSAPLIGSGNTIYF.

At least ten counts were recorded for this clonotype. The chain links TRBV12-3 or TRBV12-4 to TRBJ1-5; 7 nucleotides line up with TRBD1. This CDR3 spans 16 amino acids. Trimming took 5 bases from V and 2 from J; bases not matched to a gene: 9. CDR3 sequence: CASSPNQGVGNQPQHF. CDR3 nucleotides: TGTGCCAGCAGTCCGAATCAGGGGGTGGGCAATCAGCCCCAGCATTTT.

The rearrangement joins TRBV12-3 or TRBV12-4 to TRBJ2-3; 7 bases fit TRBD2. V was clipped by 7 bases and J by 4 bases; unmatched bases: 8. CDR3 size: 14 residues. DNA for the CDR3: TGTGCCAGCACCACAAGCGGGGTCTCAGATACGCAGTATTTT. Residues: CASTTSGVSDTQYF.

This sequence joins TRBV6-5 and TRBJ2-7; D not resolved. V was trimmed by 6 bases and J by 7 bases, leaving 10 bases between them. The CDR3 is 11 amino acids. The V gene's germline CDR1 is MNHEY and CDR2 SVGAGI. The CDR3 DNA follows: TGTGCCAGCAGGTCCGGTCGAGAGCAGTACTTC. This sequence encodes CASRSGREQYF.

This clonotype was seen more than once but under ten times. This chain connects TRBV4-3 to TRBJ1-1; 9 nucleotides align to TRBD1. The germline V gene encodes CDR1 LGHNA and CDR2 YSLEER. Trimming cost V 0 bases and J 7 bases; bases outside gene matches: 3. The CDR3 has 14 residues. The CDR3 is CASSQDTGGIEAFF. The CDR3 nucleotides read TGCGCCAGCAGCCAAGATACAGGGGGCATTGAAGCTTTCTTT.

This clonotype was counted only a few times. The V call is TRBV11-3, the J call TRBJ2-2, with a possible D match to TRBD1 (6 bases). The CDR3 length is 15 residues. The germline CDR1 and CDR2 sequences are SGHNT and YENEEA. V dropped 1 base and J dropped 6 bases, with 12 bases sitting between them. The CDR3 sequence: CASSLVPGTSGELFF. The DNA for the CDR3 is TGTGCCAGCAGCTTAGTTCCCGGGACATCCGGGGAGCTGTTTTTT.

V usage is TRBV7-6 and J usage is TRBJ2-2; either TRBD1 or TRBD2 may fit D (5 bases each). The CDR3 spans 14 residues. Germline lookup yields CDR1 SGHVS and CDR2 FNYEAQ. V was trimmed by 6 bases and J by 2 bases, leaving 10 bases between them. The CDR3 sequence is CASRAGTNTGELFF. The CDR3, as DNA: TGTGCCAGCAGAGCCGGGACCAACACCGGGGAGCTGTTTTTT.

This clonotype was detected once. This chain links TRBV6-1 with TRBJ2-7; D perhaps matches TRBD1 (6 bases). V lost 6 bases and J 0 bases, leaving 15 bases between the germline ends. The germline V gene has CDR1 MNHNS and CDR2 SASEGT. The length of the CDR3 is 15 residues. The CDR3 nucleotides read TGTGCCAGCAGAAGGGACACCGGATACTCCTACGAGCAGTACGTC. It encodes CASRRDTGYSYEQYV.

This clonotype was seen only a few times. The CDR3 protein is CASSTDVGYYNEQFF. The CDR3 DNA follows: TGTGCCAGCAGCACCGATGTAGGCTACTACAATGAGCAGTTCTTC. The V call is TRBV7-3, the J call TRBJ2-1; the D is unclear. Deletions cut 5 bases from V and 3 bases from J, with 14 bases between. Germline CDR1 and CDR2: SGHTA and FQGTGA. The CDR3 consists of 15 residues. Based on the CDR3 plus reference TRBV7-3 and TRBJ2-1, the full variable domain is GAGVSQTPSNKVTEKGKYVELRCDPISGHTALYWYRQSLGQGPEFLIYFQGTGAADDSGLPNDRFFAVRPEGSVSTLKIQRTERGDSAVYLCASSTDVGYYNEQFFGPGTRLTVL.

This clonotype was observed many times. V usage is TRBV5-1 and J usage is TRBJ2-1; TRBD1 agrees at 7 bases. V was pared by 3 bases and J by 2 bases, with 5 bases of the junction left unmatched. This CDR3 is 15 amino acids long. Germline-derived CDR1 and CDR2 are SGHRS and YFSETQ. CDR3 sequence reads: CASSYRDSAYNEQFF. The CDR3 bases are TGCGCCAGCAGCTACCGGGACAGTGCCTACAATGAGCAGTTCTTC.

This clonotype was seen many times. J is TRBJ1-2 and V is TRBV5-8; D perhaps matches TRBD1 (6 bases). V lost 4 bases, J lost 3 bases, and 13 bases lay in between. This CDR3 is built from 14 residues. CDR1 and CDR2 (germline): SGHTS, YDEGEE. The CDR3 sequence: CASSRRTAHYGYTF. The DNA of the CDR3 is TGTGCCAGCAGCAGACGGACAGCTCACTATGGCTACACCTTC.

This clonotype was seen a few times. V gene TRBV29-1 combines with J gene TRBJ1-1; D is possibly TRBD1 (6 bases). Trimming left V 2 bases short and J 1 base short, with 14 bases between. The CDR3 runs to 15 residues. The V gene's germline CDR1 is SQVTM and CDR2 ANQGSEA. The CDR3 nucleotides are TGCAGCGTTGAAAGGGCCGGGACACCGAACACTGAAGCTTTCTTT. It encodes CSVERAGTPNTEAFF.

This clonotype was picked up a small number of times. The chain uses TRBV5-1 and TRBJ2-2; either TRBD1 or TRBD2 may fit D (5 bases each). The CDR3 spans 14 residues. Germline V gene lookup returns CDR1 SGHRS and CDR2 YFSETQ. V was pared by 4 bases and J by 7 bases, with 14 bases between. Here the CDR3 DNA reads TGCGCCAGCAGCCTTGGGACCGTACTCGGGGAGCTGTTTTTT. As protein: CASSLGTVLGELFF.

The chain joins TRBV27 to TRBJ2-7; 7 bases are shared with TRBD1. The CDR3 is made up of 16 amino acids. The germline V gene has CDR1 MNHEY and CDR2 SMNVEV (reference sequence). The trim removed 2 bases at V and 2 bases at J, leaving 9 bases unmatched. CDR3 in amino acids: CASSLDPGTDPYEQYV. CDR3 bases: TGTGCCAGCAGTTTAGACCCCGGGACAGATCCCTACGAGCAGTACGTC.

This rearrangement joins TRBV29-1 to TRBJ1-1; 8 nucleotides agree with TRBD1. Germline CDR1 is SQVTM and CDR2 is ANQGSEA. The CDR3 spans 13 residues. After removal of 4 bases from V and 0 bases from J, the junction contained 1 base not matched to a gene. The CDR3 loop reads CSVGDRLNTEAFF. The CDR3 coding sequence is TGCAGCGTTGGGGACAGGTTGAACACTGAAGCTTTCTTT.

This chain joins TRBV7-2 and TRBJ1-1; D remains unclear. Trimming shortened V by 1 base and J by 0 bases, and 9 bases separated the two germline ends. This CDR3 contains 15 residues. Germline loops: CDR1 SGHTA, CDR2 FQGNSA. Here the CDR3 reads CASSLGGRLNTEAFF. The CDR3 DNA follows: TGTGCCAGCAGCTTAGGCGGAAGGCTGAACACTGAAGCTTTCTTT.

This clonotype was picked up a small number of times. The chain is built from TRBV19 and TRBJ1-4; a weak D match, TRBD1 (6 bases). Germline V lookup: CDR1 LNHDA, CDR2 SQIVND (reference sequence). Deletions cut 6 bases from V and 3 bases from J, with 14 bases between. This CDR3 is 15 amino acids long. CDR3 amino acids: CASSHRVSANEKLFF. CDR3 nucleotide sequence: TGTGCCAGTAGCCACAGGGTATCGGCTAATGAAAAACTGTTTTTT.

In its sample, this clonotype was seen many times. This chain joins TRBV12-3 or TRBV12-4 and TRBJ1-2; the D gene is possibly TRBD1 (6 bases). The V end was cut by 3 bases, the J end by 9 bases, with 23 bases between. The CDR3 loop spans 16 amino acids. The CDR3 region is CASSFWVGGRGRRYTF. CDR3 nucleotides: TGTGCCAGCAGTTTTTGGGTAGGGGGACGGGGCCGTCGCTACACCTTC.

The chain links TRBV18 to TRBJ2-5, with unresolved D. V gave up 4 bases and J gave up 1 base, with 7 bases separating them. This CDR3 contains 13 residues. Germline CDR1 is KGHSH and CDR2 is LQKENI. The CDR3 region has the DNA TGTGCCAGCTCACGGGTCCGCCAAGAGACCCAGTACTTC. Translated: CASSRVRQETQYF.

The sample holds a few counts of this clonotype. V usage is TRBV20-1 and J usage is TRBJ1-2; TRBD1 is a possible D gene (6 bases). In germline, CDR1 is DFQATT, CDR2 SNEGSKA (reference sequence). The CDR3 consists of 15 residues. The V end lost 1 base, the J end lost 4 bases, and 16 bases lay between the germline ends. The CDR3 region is CSARGGGGSSYGYTF. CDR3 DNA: TGCAGTGCTAGAGGAGGGGGAGGGTCTAGCTATGGCTACACCTTC.

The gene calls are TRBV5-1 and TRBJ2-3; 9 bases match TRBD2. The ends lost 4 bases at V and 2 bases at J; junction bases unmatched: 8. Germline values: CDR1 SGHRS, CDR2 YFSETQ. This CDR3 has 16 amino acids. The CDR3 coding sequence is TGCGCCAGCAGCCTGAGACTAGCGGAACACACAGATACGCAGTATTTT. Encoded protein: CASSLRLAEHTDTQYF.

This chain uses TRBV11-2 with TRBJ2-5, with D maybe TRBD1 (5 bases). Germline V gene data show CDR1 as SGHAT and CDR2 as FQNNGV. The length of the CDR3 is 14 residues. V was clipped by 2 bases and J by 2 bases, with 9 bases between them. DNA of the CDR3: TGTGCCAGCAGCTTACGTCCAGGGCAAGAGACCCAGTACTTC. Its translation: CASSLRPGQETQYF.

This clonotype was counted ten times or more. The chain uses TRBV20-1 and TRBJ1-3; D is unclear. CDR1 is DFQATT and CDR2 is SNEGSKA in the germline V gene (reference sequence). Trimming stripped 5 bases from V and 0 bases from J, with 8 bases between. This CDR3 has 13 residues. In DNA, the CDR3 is TGCAGTGCTTGCACGTCCTCTGGAAACACCATATATTTT. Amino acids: CSACTSSGNTIYF.

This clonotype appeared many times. The DNA of the CDR3 is TGCGCCAGCAGCTGGGAGGACACGGGGATCGATGGCTACACCTTC. It yields the protein CASSWEDTGIDGYTF. V gene TRBV5-1 combines with J gene TRBJ1-2; D is perhaps TRBD1 (5 bases). V was shortened by 3 bases and J by 6 bases, with 18 bases between the two germline ends. The CDR3 is 15 amino acids. CDR1 is SGHRS and CDR2 is YFSETQ in the germline V gene.

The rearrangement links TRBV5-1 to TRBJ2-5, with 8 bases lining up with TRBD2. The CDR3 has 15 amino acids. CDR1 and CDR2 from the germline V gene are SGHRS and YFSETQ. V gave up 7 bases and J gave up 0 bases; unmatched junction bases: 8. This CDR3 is CASDLGRGDQETQYF. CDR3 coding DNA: TGCGCCAGCGATCTAGGGCGGGGGGACCAAGAGACCCAGTACTTC.

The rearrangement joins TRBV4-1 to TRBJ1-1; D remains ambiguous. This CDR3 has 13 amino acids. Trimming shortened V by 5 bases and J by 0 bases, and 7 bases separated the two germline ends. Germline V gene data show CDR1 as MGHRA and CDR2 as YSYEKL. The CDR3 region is CASSVKMNTEAFF. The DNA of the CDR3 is TGCGCCAGCAGCGTGAAGATGAACACTGAAGCTTTCTTT.

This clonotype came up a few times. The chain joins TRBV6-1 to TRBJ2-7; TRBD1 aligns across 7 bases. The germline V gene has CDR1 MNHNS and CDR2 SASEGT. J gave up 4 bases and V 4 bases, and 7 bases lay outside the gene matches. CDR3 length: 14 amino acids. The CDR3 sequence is CASSVGQGEYEQYV. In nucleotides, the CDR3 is TGTGCCAGCAGTGTCGGGCAGGGGGAGTACGAGCAGTACGTC.